This T cell receptor (beta chain) was observed in a study of brain T cells in children with intractable seizures. Findings of the study overall: Absence of clones before surgery may stem from lower sequencing depth.

This clone showed up just once. Its antigen remains unknown. TCRdb keeps only in-frame clones here, not all; method: immunoSEQ multiplex PCR. The sample consists of about 320,000 clones, 93% of them appearing once. Sample time point: blood from clinic visit 5 months post-surgery; TSC patient then seizure free. Only cases whose brain tissue showed the highest T cell transcript signatures were sequenced. Pre-surgery treatment included at least one anti-epileptic drug. This receptor was taken from a boy under three years old with tuberous sclerosis and intractable seizures. Sequencing was performed on peripheral blood, taken approximately 5 months after surgery.

CDR3 nucleotides: TGTGCCAGCAGCGGAGGGGGACCCCTCACAGATACGCAGTATTTT. Translated: CASSGGGPLTDTQYF. The gene calls are TRBV9 and TRBJ2-3, with D perhaps TRBD1 (6 bases). V lost 3 bases to trimming and J lost 2 bases, with 13 bases between them. The germline gives CDR1 SGDLS, CDR2 YYNGEE. The CDR3 spans 15 residues.